The 21 T cell receptor beta chains listed next were all sequenced from one sample in a study of spatial heterogeneity in lung cancer. Whole-study results and caveats: Tumoral mutation counts were tracked by counts of expanded intratumoral alpha and beta TCRs.

TCRdb re-derived calls from the 5' RACE reads in MiXCR, one entry per CDR3 protein. The repertoire has a few thousand distinct CDR3 sequences, about 8% of them found once; the top ten carry around 28%. These receptors have no known antigen. Indicated time point: sample taken at primary tumor resection. The input for sequencing was lung tumor tissue, taken at surgery. These receptors were taken from a female donor with early-stage non-small cell lung cancer.

There are many counts of this clonotype. This beta chain is an off-target read within a library intended for alpha chains, so its frequency means little. V gene TRBV6-5 combines with J gene TRBJ2-5; 10 nucleotides agree with TRBD2. Per the germline V gene, CDR1 is MNHEY and CDR2 is SVGAGI. Unmatched junction bases numbered 12, after V lost 0 bases and J lost 5 bases. This CDR3 has 18 residues. For the CDR3, the DNA is TGTGCCAGCAGTTACTCGGGGAGGGGAGCGGGGGGGCTGGAGACCCAGTACTTC. Protein product: CASSYSGRGAGGLETQYF.

This clonotype was seen a few times. This beta chain is off target for a library built for alpha chains, so its abundance means little. The CDR3 here is CASSPGLAVETQYF. CDR3 coding DNA: TGTGCCAGCAGCCCGGGACTAGCTGTCGAGACCCAGTACTTC. This sequence joins TRBV7-9 and TRBJ2-5; 9 positions match TRBD2. This CDR3 is 14 amino acids long. Germline V CDR1 and CDR2: SEHNR, FQNEAQ (reference sequence). V shed 5 bases and J 5 bases; nucleotides not matched to a gene: 6.

This clonotype has ten or more counts. This beta chain is off target for a library built for alpha chains, so its abundance means little. The chain couples TRBV29-1 to TRBJ1-2; 9 bases are a match to TRBD1. The junction had 12 bases not matched to a gene; V was cut back by 3 bases and J by 4 bases. The CDR3 is 16 residues long. Germline loops: CDR1 SQVTM, CDR2 ANQGSEA. CDR3 sequence reads: CSVDRDIQGAVYGYTF. In DNA form, the CDR3 reads TGCAGCGTTGACAGAGACATACAGGGGGCGGTCTATGGCTACACCTTC.

Comment on this clonotype: This beta chain lies outside the target of a library built for alpha chains; its clone size means little. The rearrangement links TRBV6-1 to TRBJ1-1; tentative D call: TRBD1 (5 bases). The CDR3 covers 15 residues. Deletions cut 3 bases from V and 4 bases from J, with 15 bases between. Germline lookup yields CDR1 MNHNS and CDR2 SASEGT. The CDR3 DNA reads TGTGCCAGCAGTGAGGCCCGGACACTCCCCACTGAAGCTTTCTTT. This codes for CASSEARTLPTEAFF.

Within the sample, this clonotype is medium-sized (0.01 to 0.1%). Little can be read into the size of this beta chain, an off-target read in a library designed for alpha chains. The chain recombines TRBV4-2 with TRBJ2-5; 9 positions agree with TRBD1. This CDR3 has 16 amino acids. Germline V gene lookup returns CDR1 LGHNA and CDR2 YNFKEQ. Trimming took 1 base from V and 1 from J; bases not matched to a gene: 4. The CDR3 loop reads CASSQVTGGLQETQYF. The CDR3 region has the DNA TGTGCCAGCAGCCAAGTAACAGGGGGCCTCCAAGAGACCCAGTACTTC.

The sample holds many counts of this clonotype. This beta chain is an unintended read in a library built for alpha chains; its size means little. The gene calls are TRBV20-1 and TRBJ1-4, with D possibly being TRBD1 (5 bases). Germline V gene data show CDR1 as DFQATT and CDR2 as SNEGSKA (reference sequence). The CDR3 contains 16 residues. V was shortened by 1 base and J by 3 bases, with 15 bases between the two germline ends. CDR3 region: CSARASGTGPNEKLFF. CDR3 sequence (DNA): TGCAGTGCTAGAGCATCCGGGACCGGGCCTAATGAAAAACTGTTTTTT.

A word on this clonotype: This beta chain represents an off-target read in a library built for alpha chains; its size is of limited meaning. The CDR3 DNA reads TGTGCCAGCAGCGTCGGGAGGGCCGACAACGAGCAGTACTTC. Translating gives CASSVGRADNEQYF. This chain uses TRBV9 with TRBJ2-7; TRBD2 agrees at 8 bases. CDR1 SGDLS and CDR2 YYNGEE come from the germline V gene. CDR3 length: 14 amino acids. The junction had 6 bases not matched to a gene; V was cut back by 2 bases and J by 5 bases. Variable domain in full (rest from reference TRBV9 and TRBJ2-7): DSGVTQTPKHLITATGQRVTLRCSPRSGDLSVYWYQQSLDQGLQFLIQYYNGEERAKGNILERFSAQQFPDLHSELNLSSLELGDSALYFCASSVGRADNEQYFGPGTRLTVT.

This clonotype was detected ten times or more. This beta chain represents an off-target read in a library built for alpha chains; its size is of limited meaning. The chain employs TRBV6-2 or TRBV6-3 and TRBJ2-3; 8 nucleotides line up with TRBD2. Germline CDR1 MNHEY, CDR2 SVGEGT. With V trimmed by 2 bases and J by 5 bases, 9 bases remained unmatched. The CDR3 sequence is 16 residues long. The CDR3 sequence: CASSYLGRGAKDTQYF. CDR3 nucleotide sequence: TGTGCCAGCAGTTACCTGGGGCGGGGGGCCAAAGATACGCAGTATTTT.

In its sample, this clonotype ranks as medium-sized (0.01 to 0.1%). A library prepared for alpha chains yielded this beta chain as an off-target read; its size is of little meaning. The V and J genes are TRBV9 and TRBJ1-5; a possible D gene is TRBD1 (5 bases). The V end was cut by 0 bases, the J end by 3 bases, with 10 bases between. The CDR3 is 15 residues long. The germline CDR1 and CDR2 sequences are SGDLS and YYNGEE. This chain's CDR3 is CASSVDPGNNQPQHF. As DNA, the CDR3 is TGTGCCAGCAGCGTAGATCCAGGGAACAATCAGCCCCAGCATTTT.

At least ten counts were recorded for this clonotype. This beta chain came through as a stray read in a library set up for alpha chains, and its size says little. The V and J genes are TRBV10-3 and TRBJ1-1; the D is unclear. The length of the CDR3 is 12 residues. V was clipped by 5 bases and J by 1 base, with 5 bases between them. Germline CDR1 ENHRY, CDR2 SYGVKD. The CDR3 DNA follows: TGTGCCATCAGTTTACAGAACACTGAAGCTTTCTTT. Translated: CAISLQNTEAFF.

In this sample, this clonotype turned up many times. A library prepared for alpha chains yielded this beta chain as an off-target read; its size is of little meaning. The chain carries TRBV5-5 and TRBJ2-3; D unclear. This CDR3 has 14 amino acids. Trimming left V 0 bases short and J 2 bases short, with 7 bases between. Germline V gene data show CDR1 as SGHKS and CDR2 as YYEKEE (reference sequence). The CDR3 protein is CASSLAPFTDTQYF. CDR3 nucleotide sequence: TGTGCCAGCAGCTTGGCCCCTTTCACAGATACGCAGTATTTT.

This clonotype showed up just a few times. Being off target in a library aimed at alpha chains, this beta chain has a size of little meaning. The V and J genes are TRBV19 and TRBJ1-1; D might be TRBD1 (5 bases). The CDR3 runs 13 residues. With 8 bases removed from V and 1 base from J, the gap between germline ends came to 11 bases. Per the germline V gene, CDR1 is LNHDA and CDR2 is SQIVND (reference sequence). The CDR3 DNA reads TGTGCCAGTCGGGCCAGGGCGAACACTGAAGCTTTCTTT. Translation: CASRARANTEAFF.

This clonotype occurred many times. Because the library targeted alpha chains, this beta chain is an off-target read whose size means little. The chain joins TRBV7-2 to TRBJ2-5; D gene uncertain. V gave up 5 bases and J gave up 5 bases, with 15 bases separating them. This CDR3 has 14 residues. CDR1 is SGHTA, CDR2 FQGNSA, per germline. CDR3 residues: CASSAAFGGETQYF. CDR3 coding DNA: TGTGCCAGCAGCGCGGCGTTCGGCGGCGAGACCCAGTACTTC.

Many counts were recorded for this clonotype. Little can be read into the size of this beta chain, an off-target read in a library designed for alpha chains. The V call is TRBV5-1, the J call TRBJ2-1; D perhaps matches TRBD1 (6 bases). The germline gives CDR1 SGHRS, CDR2 YFSETQ. V was shortened by 4 bases and J by 10 bases, with 18 bases between the two germline ends. The CDR3 has 14 amino acids. This CDR3 is CASSAGTPPKEQFF. CDR3 bases: TGCGCCAGCAGCGCCGGGACACCTCCCAAAGAGCAGTTCTTC.

This clonotype has a count of ten or more. This beta chain came through as a stray read in a library set up for alpha chains, and its size says little. V usage is TRBV7-2 and J usage is TRBJ1-2; no clear D. This CDR3 has 16 amino acids. With 2 bases removed from V and 5 bases from J, the gap between germline ends came to 18 bases. The germline CDR1 and CDR2 sequences are SGHTA and FQGNSA. The CDR3 DNA is TGTGCCAGCAGCTTACGTTTTCAGGTGGATCGGTATGGCTACACCTTC. Its protein is CASSLRFQVDRYGYTF.

This clonotype is deemed large. A library made for alpha chains picked up this beta chain off target, so its size means little. This chain joins TRBV10-3 and TRBJ2-3; D is perhaps TRBD2 (5 bases). This CDR3 has 9 amino acids. V was shortened by 8 bases and J by 15 bases, with 12 bases between the two germline ends. CDR1 is ENHRY and CDR2 is SYGVKD in the germline V gene. As DNA, the CDR3 is TGTGCCATCGTTAGAGGGAGATATTTT. Amino acid sequence: CAIVRGRYF.

This clonotype was detected ten times or more. This beta chain was picked up by a library intended for alpha chains and is off target, so its count carries little meaning. The chain recombines TRBV6-2 or TRBV6-3 with TRBJ2-2; D not certain. The CDR3 is made up of 12 amino acids. V was cut by 4 bases and J by 7 bases, with 7 bases left in between. Looked up from germline, CDR1 is MNHEY and CDR2 is SVGEGT. The CDR3 here is CASSLGNGELFF. CDR3 DNA: TGTGCCAGCAGTTTAGGGAACGGGGAGCTGTTTTTT.

By share, this clonotype counts as medium-sized. The library was built for alpha chains, so this beta chain is an off-target read and its size means little. V is TRBV19 and J is TRBJ1-2; tentative D call: TRBD1 (5 bases). V was shortened by 3 bases and J by 2 bases, with 10 bases between the two germline ends. Germline lookup yields CDR1 LNHDA and CDR2 SQIVND (reference sequence). This CDR3 comprises 14 residues. CDR3 in DNA: TGTGCCAGTAGTATTCCAGGGATGAACTATGGCTACACCTTC. Protein: CASSIPGMNYGYTF.

In its sample, this clonotype ranks as medium-sized. This beta chain is a stray sequence in a library constructed for alpha chains; its clone size is not meaningful. The chain recombines TRBV7-2 with TRBJ2-3, with 7 bases matching TRBD2. In germline, CDR1 is SGHTA, CDR2 FQGNSA. The CDR3 contains 15 residues. V lost 4 bases, J lost 1 base, and 5 bases stayed unmatched. CDR3 loop: CASSSPTSRTDTQYF. In DNA form, the CDR3 reads TGTGCCAGCAGCTCACCGACTAGCCGCACAGATACGCAGTATTTT.

By share of the sample, this clonotype is medium-sized. With the library built for alpha chains, this beta chain is off target and its frequency is not meaningful. The chain recombines TRBV28 with TRBJ2-1, with D unclear. The CDR3 is 14 amino acids. Per the germline V gene, CDR1 is MDHEN and CDR2 is SYDVKM. The germline V and J ends were trimmed by 5 bases and 8 bases, with 16 bases remaining between them. CDR3 residues: CASSPHPSLDEQFF. CDR3 nucleotides: TGTGCCAGCAGTCCACATCCCTCATTAGATGAGCAGTTCTTC.

This clonotype was seen at least ten times. The library was built for alpha chains, so this beta chain is an off-target read and its size means little. The rearrangement joins TRBV28 to TRBJ2-3; 7 bases are a match to TRBD1. Germline-derived CDR1 and CDR2 are MDHEN and SYDVKM. This CDR3 has 14 residues. J gave up 5 bases and V 10 bases, and 12 bases lay outside the gene matches. CDR3 sequence: CAIERRQGRDTQYF. The CDR3 region has the DNA TGTGCCATCGAGAGGAGACAGGGTAGAGATACGCAGTATTTT.